This TCR beta chain was sequenced during a study of blood T cell repertoires in COVID-19. In the study overall: Sources were T cells, B-cell-depleted T cells, or PBMCs; the material itself was cDNA or gDNA.

V lost 5 bases and J lost 6, with 17 bases in between. Per the germline V gene, CDR1 is SNHLY and CDR2 is FYNNEI. The CDR3 sequence is 15 residues long. Repertoires were generated with immunoSEQ multiplex PCR, while TCRdb's copy carries only in-frame clones and drops some. Of some 150,000 clones in the sample, approximately 80% were seen once. The V call is TRBV2, the J call TRBJ1-5, with D possibly matching TRBD1 (6 bases). Specimen: peripheral blood. This receptor was taken from a woman older than 75 in a cohort sampled during active or convalescent COVID-19. The CDR3 DNA is TGTGCCAGCAGTCCAATAGGGGGTGTCGGTCAGCCCCAGCATTTT. Its protein is CASSPIGGVGQPQHF.